The clone carrying this TCR beta chain appeared many times. The investigators amplified TCR beta CDR3 regions from RNA transcripts. First-round RT-PCR with HTBI primers amplified the TCR CDR3 region. TCRdb reprocessed the multiplex PCR reads via MiXCR and lists one record per CDR3 protein. Counted here are nearly 600,000 distinct CDR3 sequences, approximately 14% occurring once; the ten biggest clones make up about 7%. This specimen belongs to a study of T cells in Graves' hyperthyroidism and ophthalmopathy. The overall study: Specimen type is peripheral blood, collected at initial diagnosis prior to any treatment.

Trimming took 5 bases from V and 3 from J; bases not matched to a gene: 6. CDR1 is MDHEN, CDR2 SYDVKM, per germline. The CDR3 totals 15 residues. PBMCs were obtained from 9 to 10 ml fresh peripheral blood. The sequenced sample was blood. The chain recombines TRBV28 with TRBJ2-7; 11 bases match TRBD1. This TCR was sampled from a woman younger than 30 with Graves' ophthalmopathy. CDR3 coding DNA: TGTGCCAGCAGTGGCTCGGGACAGGGGGACTACGAGCAGTACTTC. Residues: CASSGSGQGDYEQYF.